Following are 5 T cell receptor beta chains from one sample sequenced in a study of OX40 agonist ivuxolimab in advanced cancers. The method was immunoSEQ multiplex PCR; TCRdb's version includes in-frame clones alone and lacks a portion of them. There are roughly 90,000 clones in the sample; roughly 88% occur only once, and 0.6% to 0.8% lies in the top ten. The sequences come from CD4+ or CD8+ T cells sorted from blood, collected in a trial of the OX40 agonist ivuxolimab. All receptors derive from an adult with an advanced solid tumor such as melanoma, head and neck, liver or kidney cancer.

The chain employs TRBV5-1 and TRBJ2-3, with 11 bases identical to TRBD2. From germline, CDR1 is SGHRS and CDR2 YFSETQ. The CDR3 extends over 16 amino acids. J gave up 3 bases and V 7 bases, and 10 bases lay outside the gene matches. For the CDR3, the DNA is TGCGCCAGCTCCTTTTGGGGGACTAGCGGTACAGATACGCAGTATTTT. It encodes CASSFWGTSGTDTQYF.

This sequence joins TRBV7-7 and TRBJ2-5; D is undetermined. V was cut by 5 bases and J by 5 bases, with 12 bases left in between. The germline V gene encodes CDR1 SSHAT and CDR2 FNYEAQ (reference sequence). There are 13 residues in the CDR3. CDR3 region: CASSEWDRETQYF. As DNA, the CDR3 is TGTGCCAGCAGCGAATGGGATCGGGAGACCCAGTACTTC.

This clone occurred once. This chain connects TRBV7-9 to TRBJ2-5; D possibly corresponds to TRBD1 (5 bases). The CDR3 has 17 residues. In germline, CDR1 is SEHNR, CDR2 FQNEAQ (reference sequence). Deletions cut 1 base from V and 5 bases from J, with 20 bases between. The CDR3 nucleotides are TGTGCCAGCAGCTTAGAAATTCCCCAGGGCTATCGGGAGACCCAGTACTTC. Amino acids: CASSLEIPQGYRETQYF.

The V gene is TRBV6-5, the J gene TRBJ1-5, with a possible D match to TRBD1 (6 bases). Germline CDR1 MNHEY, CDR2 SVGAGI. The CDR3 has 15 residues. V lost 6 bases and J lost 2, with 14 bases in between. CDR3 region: CASSLRGTGNQPQHF. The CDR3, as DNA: TGTGCCAGCAGCCTCAGGGGAACAGGCAATCAGCCCCAGCATTTT.

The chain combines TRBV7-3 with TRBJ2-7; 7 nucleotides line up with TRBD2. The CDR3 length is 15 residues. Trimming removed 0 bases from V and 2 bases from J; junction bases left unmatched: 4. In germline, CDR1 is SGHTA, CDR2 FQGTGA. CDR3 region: CASSLTSAGPYEQYF. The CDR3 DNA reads TGTGCCAGCAGCTTAACGTCAGCGGGGCCCTACGAGCAGTACTTC.